What follows describes a single T cell receptor beta chain. Its antigen remains unknown. Investigators isolated RNA and reverse transcribed it into cDNA to act as the sequencing template. Clones were sequenced by immunoSEQ multiplex PCR, and TCRdb holds only the in-frame ones, with some missing. This table holds roughly 110,000 clones, about 83% found once. The data originate from a study of CD8+ T cells in alopecia areata. Findings and caveats of the study: Scalp clonality and expanded CD8+ clones among the top 100 showed significant decreases with tofacitinib. Between patients, shared TCR sequences were less clear than in mice. This was possibly due in part to HLA diversity in the patient population.

The V gene lost 1 base and the J gene lost 4 bases, with 9 bases spanning the gap. This CDR3 region has 14 residues. CDR1 SGHNT and CDR2 YENEEA come from the germline V gene. The treatment denotes: oral pan-JAK inhibitor, 5-10 mg twice daily. The clonotype was recovered from a human donor with alopecia areata. The V gene is TRBV11-3, the J gene TRBJ2-3, with D perhaps matching TRBD1 (5 bases). The material sequenced was CD8+ T cells sorted from blood, taken at week 24, from a patient treated with tofacitinib. This CDR3 reads CASSLVGRADTQYF. CDR3 sequence (DNA): TGTGCCAGCAGCTTAGTCGGCAGGGCAGATACGCAGTATTTT. Full variable domain (missing parts from reference TRBV11-3 and TRBJ2-3): EAGVVQSPRYKIIEKKQPVAFWCNPISGHNTLYWYLQNLGQGPELLIRYENEEAVDDSQLPKDRFSAERLKGVDSTLKIQPAELGDSAVYLCASSLVGRADTQYFGPGTRLTVL.